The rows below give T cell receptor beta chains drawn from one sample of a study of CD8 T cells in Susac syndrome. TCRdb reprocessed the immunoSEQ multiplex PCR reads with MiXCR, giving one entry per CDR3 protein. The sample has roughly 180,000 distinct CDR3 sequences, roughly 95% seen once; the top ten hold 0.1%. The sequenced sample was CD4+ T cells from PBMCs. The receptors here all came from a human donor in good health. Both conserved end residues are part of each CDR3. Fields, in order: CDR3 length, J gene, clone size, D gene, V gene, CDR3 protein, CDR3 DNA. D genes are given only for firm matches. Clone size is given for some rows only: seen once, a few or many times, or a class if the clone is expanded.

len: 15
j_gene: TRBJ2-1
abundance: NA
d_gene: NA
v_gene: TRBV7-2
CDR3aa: CASSLIGTPYNEQFF
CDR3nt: TGTGCCAGCAGCTTAATTGGGACCCCTTACAATGAGCAGTTCTTC

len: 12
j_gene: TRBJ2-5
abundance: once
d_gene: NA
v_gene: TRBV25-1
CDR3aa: CASPERKKTQYF
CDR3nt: TGTGCCAGCCCTGAGAGGAAGAAGACCCAGTACTTC

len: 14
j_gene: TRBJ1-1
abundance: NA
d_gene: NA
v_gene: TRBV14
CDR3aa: CASSQSRGNTEAFF
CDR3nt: TGTGCCAGCAGCCAGAGCAGGGGGAACACTGAAGCTTTCTTT

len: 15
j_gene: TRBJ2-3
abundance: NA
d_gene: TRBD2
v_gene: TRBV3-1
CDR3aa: CASSRGLAVTDTQYF
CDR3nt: TGTGCCAGCAGCCGCGGACTAGCGGTCACAGATACGCAGTATTTT

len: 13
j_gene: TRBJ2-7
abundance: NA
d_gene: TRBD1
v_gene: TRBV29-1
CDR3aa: CSGPQGESDEQYF
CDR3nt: TGCAGCGGCCCACAGGGGGAGAGCGACGAGCAGTACTTC

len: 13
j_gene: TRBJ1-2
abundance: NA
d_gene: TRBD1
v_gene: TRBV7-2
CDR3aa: CASSSQGLDGYTF
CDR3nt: TGTGCCAGCAGCTCACAGGGGTTGGATGGCTACACCTTC

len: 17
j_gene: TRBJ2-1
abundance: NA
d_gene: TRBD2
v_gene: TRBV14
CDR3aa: CASSQGRGLARSNEQFF
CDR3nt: TGTGCCAGCAGCCAAGGGAGGGGACTAGCGAGAAGCAATGAGCAGTTCTTC

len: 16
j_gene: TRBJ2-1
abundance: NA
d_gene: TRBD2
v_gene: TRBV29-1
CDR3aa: CSVRRRTSETYNEQFF
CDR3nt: TGCAGCGTGAGGCGACGGACTAGCGAGACTTACAATGAGCAGTTCTTC

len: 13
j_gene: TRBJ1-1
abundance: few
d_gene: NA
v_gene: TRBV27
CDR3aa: CASSLTRNTEAFF
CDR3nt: TGTGCCAGCAGTTTAACACGAAACACTGAAGCTTTCTTT

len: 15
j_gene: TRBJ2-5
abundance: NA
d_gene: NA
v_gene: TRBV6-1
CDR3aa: CASRPTGRGVETQYF
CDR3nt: TGTGCCAGCAGACCGACAGGGAGGGGGGTGGAGACCCAGTACTTC

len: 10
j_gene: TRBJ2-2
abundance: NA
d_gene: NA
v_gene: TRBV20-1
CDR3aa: CSAYTGELFF
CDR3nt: TGCAGTGCCTACACCGGGGAGCTGTTTTTT

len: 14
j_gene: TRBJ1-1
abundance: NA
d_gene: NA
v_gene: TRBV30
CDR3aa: CAWSVLAYGSEAFF
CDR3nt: TGTGCCTGGAGTGTACTGGCCTATGGGTCTGAAGCTTTCTTT

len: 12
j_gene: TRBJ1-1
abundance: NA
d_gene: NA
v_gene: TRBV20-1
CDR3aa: CSARDRNTEAFF
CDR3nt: TGCAGTGCTAGAGACAGGAACACTGAAGCTTTCTTT

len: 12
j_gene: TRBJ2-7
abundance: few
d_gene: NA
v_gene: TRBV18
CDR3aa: CASSPGQGEQYF
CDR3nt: TGTGCCAGCTCACCTGGGCAGGGGGAGCAGTACTTC

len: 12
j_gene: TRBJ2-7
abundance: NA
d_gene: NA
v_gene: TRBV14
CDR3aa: CASSQSAYEQYF
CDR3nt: TGTGCCAGCAGCCAAAGTGCCTACGAGCAGTACTTC

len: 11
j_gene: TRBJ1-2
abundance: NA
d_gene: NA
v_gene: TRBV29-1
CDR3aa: CSVRPTRGYTF
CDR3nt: TGCAGCGTCCGGCCCACCCGTGGCTACACCTTC

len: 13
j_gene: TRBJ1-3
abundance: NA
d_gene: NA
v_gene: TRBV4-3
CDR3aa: CASSQDEGNTIYF
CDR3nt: TGCGCCAGCAGCCAAGATGAGGGAAACACCATATATTTT

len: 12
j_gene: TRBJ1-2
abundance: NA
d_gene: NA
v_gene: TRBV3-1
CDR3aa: CASGGPGRGYTF
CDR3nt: TGTGCCAGCGGAGGTCCAGGGCGGGGCTACACCTTC

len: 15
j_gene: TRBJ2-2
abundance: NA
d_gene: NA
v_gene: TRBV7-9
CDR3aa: CASSLEQMNTGELFF
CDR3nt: TGTGCCAGCAGCTTAGAACAAATGAACACCGGGGAGCTGTTTTTT

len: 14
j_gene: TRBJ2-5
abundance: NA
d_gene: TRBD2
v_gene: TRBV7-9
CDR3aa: CASSGPGGRETQYF
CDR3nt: TGTGCCAGCAGCGGCCCGGGGGGGAGAGAGACCCAGTACTTC

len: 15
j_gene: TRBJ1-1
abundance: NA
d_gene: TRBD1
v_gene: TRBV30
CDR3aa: CAWTFPGQGNTEAFF
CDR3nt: TGTGCCTGGACCTTTCCCGGACAGGGGAACACTGAAGCTTTCTTT

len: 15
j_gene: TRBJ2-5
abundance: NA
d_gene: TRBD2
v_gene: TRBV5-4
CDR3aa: CASSLGGLVHETQYF
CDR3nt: TGTGCCAGCAGCTTGGGAGGACTAGTCCATGAGACCCAGTACTTC

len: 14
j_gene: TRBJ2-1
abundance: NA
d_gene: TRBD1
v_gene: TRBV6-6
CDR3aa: CASSLTGVYNEQFF
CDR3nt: TGTGCCAGCAGTCTAACAGGGGTTTACAATGAGCAGTTCTTC

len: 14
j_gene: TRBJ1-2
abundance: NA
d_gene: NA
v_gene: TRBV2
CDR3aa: CASTLDRRTYGYTF
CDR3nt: TGTGCCAGCACCCTCGACAGGAGGACTTATGGCTACACCTTC

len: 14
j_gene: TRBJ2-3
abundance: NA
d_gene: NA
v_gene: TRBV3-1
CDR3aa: CASSQVGRGDTQYF
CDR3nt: TGTGCCAGCAGCCAAGTGGGCCGGGGCGATACGCAGTATTTT

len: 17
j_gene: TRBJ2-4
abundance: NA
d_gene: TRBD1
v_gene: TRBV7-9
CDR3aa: CASSLSTWGQGKNIQYF
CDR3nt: TGTGCCAGCAGCTTATCCACCTGGGGACAGGGTAAAAACATTCAGTACTTC

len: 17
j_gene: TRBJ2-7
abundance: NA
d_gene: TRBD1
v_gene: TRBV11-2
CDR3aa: CASSFSRGQGQVYEQYF
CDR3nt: TGTGCCAGCAGCTTTAGCCGAGGACAGGGTCAAGTCTACGAGCAGTACTTC

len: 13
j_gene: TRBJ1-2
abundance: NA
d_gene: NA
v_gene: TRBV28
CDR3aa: CASQVQRDYGYTF
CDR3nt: TGTGCCAGCCAGGTACAGAGGGACTATGGCTACACCTTC

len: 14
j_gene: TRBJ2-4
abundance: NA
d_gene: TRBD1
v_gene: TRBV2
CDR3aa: CASSGDRGLNIQYF
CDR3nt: TGTGCCAGCAGTGGCGACAGGGGTCTAAACATTCAGTACTTC

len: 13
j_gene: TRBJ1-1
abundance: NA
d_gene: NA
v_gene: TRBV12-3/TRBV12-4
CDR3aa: CASLREPNTEAFF
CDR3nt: TGTGCCAGCCTCCGGGAGCCGAACACTGAAGCTTTCTTT

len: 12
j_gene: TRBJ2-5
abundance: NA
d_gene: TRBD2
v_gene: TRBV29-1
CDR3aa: CSVDREGETQYF
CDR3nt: TGCAGCGTTGACAGGGAGGGAGAGACCCAGTACTTC

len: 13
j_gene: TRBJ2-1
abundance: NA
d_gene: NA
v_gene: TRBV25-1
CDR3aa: CASSIRDYNEQFF
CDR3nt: TGTGCCAGCAGTATACGGGACTACAATGAGCAGTTCTTC

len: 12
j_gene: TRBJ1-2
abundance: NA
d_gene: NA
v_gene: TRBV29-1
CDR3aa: CSVGTATKGYTF
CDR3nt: TGCAGCGTTGGGACAGCTACGAAGGGCTACACCTTC

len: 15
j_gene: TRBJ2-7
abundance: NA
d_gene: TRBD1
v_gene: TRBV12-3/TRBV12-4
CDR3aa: CASSLGTGGVDEQYF
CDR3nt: TGTGCCAGCAGTTTGGGGACAGGAGGGGTCGACGAGCAGTACTTC

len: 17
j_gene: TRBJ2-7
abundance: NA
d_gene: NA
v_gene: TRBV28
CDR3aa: CASSLQLAGTIGGEQYF
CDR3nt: TGTGCCAGCAGTTTACAGCTCGCGGGTACAATTGGGGGCGAGCAGTACTTC

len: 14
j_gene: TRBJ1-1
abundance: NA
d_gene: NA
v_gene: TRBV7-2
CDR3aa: CASSAQGGNTEAFF
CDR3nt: TGTGCCAGCAGCGCACAGGGTGGAAACACTGAAGCTTTCTTT

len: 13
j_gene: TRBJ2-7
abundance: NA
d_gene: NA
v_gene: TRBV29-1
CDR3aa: CSVDPGEGYEQYF
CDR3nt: TGCAGCGTTGATCCGGGAGAGGGGTACGAGCAGTACTTC

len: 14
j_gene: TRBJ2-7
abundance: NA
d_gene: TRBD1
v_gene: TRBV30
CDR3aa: CAWSGGGQIYEQYF
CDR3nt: TGTGCCTGGAGTGGAGGGGGCCAAATCTACGAGCAGTACTTC

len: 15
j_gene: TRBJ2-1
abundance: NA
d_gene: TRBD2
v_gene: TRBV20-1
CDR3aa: CSAGTSGSSYNEQFF
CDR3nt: TGCAGTGCTGGGACTAGCGGAAGCTCCTACAATGAGCAGTTCTTC

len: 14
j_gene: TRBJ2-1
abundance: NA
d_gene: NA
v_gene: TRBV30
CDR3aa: CAWSRGLYNNEQFF
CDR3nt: TGTGCCTGGAGTAGAGGACTGTACAACAATGAGCAGTTCTTC

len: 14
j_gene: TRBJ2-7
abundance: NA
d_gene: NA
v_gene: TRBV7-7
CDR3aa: CASSKDRFSYEQYF
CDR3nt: TGTGCTAGCAGCAAGGACAGATTTTCCTACGAGCAGTACTTC

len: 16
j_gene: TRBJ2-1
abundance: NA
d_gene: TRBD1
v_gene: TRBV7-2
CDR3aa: CASSPSLGTGNNEQFF
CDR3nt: TGTGCCAGCAGCCCATCGCTTGGGACAGGCAACAATGAGCAGTTCTTC

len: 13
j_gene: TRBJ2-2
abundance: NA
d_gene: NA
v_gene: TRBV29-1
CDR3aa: CSASRGNTGELFF
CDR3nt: TGCAGCGCTAGCAGGGGGAACACCGGGGAGCTGTTTTTT

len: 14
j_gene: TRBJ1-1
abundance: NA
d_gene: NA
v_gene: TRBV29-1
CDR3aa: CSVAEMGLGSEAFF
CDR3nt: TGCAGCGTTGCGGAGATGGGACTTGGGTCTGAAGCTTTCTTT

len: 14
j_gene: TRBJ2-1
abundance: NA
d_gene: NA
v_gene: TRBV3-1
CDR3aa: CASSQVTASNEQFF
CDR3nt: TGTGCCAGCAGCCAAGTCACTGCGAGCAATGAGCAGTTCTTC

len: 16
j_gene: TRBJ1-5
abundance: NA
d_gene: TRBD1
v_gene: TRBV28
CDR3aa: CASRSNRGWGNQPQHF
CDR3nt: TGTGCCAGCAGGTCGAACAGGGGATGGGGCAATCAGCCCCAGCATTTT

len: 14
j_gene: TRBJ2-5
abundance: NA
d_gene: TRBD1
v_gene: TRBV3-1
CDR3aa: CASSHWDRRQTQYF
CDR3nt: TGTGCCAGCAGCCACTGGGACAGGCGTCAGACCCAGTACTTC

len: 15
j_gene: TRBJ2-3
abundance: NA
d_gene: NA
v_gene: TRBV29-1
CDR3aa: CSVDTRVHGTDTQYF
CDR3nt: TGCAGCGTTGATACCAGGGTCCACGGCACAGATACGCAGTATTTT

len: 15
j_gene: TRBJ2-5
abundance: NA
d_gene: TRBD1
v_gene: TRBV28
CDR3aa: CASSLRTGGDETQYF
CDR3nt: TGTGCCAGCAGCCTGAGGACAGGGGGCGATGAGACCCAGTACTTC

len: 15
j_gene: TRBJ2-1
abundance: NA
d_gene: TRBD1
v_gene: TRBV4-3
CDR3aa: CASSPGQGGHNEQFF
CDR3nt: TGCGCCAGCAGCCCCGGACAGGGAGGACACAATGAGCAGTTCTTC

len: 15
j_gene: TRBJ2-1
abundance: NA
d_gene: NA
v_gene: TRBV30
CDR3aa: CAWSVGQGASSEQFF
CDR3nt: TGTGCCTGGAGTGTAGGTCAGGGTGCATCCAGTGAGCAGTTCTTC

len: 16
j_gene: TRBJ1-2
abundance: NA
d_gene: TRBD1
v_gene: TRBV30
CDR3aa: CAWSVPRGTDNYGYTF
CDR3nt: TGTGCCTGGAGTGTTCCTCGGGGGACAGATAACTATGGCTACACCTTC

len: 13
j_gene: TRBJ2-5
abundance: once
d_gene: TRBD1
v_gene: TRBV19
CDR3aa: CASSISRGETQYF
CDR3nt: TGTGCCAGTAGTATCAGCAGGGGGGAGACCCAGTACTTC

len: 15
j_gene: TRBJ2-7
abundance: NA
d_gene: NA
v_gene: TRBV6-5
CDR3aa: CASSPGAGQIYEQYF
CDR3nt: TGTGCCAGCAGTCCGGGGGCAGGGCAGATCTACGAGCAGTACTTC